The 9 T cell receptor beta chains below all came from one sample that was sequenced in a study of shared clonotypes between healthy human individuals. TCRdb's copy holds only in-frame clones and misses some; the assay was immunoSEQ multiplex PCR. The table lists approximately 1.5 million clones, 95% to 99% of them singletons. Source material: naive CD4+ T cells sorted from blood. The subset was: CD45RA+ positively selected. The receptors shown here come from a man aged 25 to 45 in good health.

V gene TRBV5-5 combines with J gene TRBJ2-2; D remains ambiguous. Trimming cost V 0 bases and J 4 bases, with 7 bases left between them. The CDR3 consists of 14 residues. Germline V gene data show CDR1 as SGHKS and CDR2 as YYEKEE (reference sequence). The CDR3 is CASSLGPSTGELFF. For the CDR3, the DNA is TGTGCCAGCAGCTTGGGACCGAGCACCGGGGAGCTGTTTTTT.

The V and J genes are TRBV7-2 and TRBJ2-2; TRBD2 matches 7 bases. Losses at the gene ends were 1 base for V and 6 bases for J; bases not matched to a gene: 5. Germline loops: CDR1 SGHTA, CDR2 FQGNSA. This CDR3 comprises 15 residues. CDR3 amino acids: CASSLVGGRPGELFF. CDR3 bases: TGTGCCAGCAGCTTAGTAGGCGGGAGACCCGGGGAGCTGTTTTTT. Filled out from reference TRBV7-2 and TRBJ2-2, the complete variable domain reads GAGVSQSPSNKVTEKGKDVELRCDPISGHTALYWYRQSLGQGLEFLIYFQGNSAPDKSGLPSDRFSAERTGGSVSTLTIQRTQQEDSAVYLCASSLVGGRPGELFFGEGSRLTVL.

Worth noting for this clone: In the same sample, other DNA sequences code for this CDR3. V usage is TRBV5-6 and J usage is TRBJ1-5; D call uncertain. Trimming took off 0 bases at V and 4 bases at J, with 8 bases between the two ends. Germline lookup yields CDR1 SGHDT and CDR2 YYEEEE. The CDR3 sequence is 14 residues long. DNA for the CDR3: TGTGCCAGCAGCTTGGGAAGGATTAATCAGCCCCAGCATTTT. It codes for CASSLGRINQPQHF.

The count of this clone is one. The V and J genes are TRBV27 and TRBJ2-7; 12 bases are a match to TRBD1. The J segment lost 10 bases and the V segment lost 6 bases, leaving 10 bases of the junction unmatched. CDR1 and CDR2 (germline): MNHEY, SMNVEV (reference sequence). The CDR3 is 14 amino acids. The CDR3 DNA follows: TGTGCCAGCAGCCCGGGACAGGGGGCGAATTATCAGTACTTC. Translation gives CASSPGQGANYQYF.

This chain connects TRBV7-2 to TRBJ2-5; D not resolved. From germline, CDR1 is SGHTA and CDR2 FQGNSA. Trimming removed 6 bases from V and 4 bases from J, with 15 bases in between. The CDR3 sequence is 14 residues long. The CDR3 sequence: CASSARQIGETQYF. CDR3 bases: TGTGCCAGCAGTGCCCGACAAATCGGAGAGACCCAGTACTTC.

The rearrangement joins TRBV25-1 to TRBJ2-5; no firm D call. Deletions cut 5 bases from V and 6 bases from J, with 16 bases between. Germline CDR1 MGHDK, CDR2 SYGVNS. The CDR3 runs to 14 residues. CDR3 loop: CASSRVELGQTQYF. The CDR3 bases are TGTGCCAGCAGTAGAGTGGAGTTAGGGCAGACCCAGTACTTC.

This chain connects TRBV18 to TRBJ2-2; the match to TRBD2 covers 9 bases. This CDR3 is built from 18 residues. Germline CDR1 reads KGHSH; CDR2 reads LQKENI. Germline trimming cut 3 bases from V and 3 bases from J; bases unmatched to any gene: 11. The CDR3 here is CASSPRVAGVSDTGELFF. Here the CDR3 DNA reads TGTGCCAGCTCACCCCGGGTAGCGGGAGTCTCGGACACCGGGGAGCTGTTTTTT.

This chain links TRBV7-9 with TRBJ2-5, with D perhaps TRBD1 (6 bases). Per germline, CDR1 SEHNR and CDR2 FQNEAQ (reference sequence). Deletions cut 3 bases from V and 7 bases from J, with 12 bases between. This CDR3 contains 13 residues. This chain's CDR3 is CASSLKQGATQYF. The CDR3 DNA reads TGTGCCAGCAGCTTGAAACAGGGAGCGACCCAGTACTTC.

The rearrangement joins TRBV25-1 to TRBJ1-4; 7 bases agree with TRBD1. V shed 3 bases and J 10 bases; nucleotides not matched to a gene: 14. Germline loops: CDR1 MGHDK, CDR2 SYGVNS. The CDR3 is 16 amino acids. The CDR3 protein is CASSDPTGALSGKLFF. CDR3 DNA: TGTGCCAGCAGTGACCCAACAGGGGCCCTTTCGGGAAAACTGTTTTTT. The complete variable domain, with remaining parts taken from reference TRBV25-1 and TRBJ1-4, reads EADIYQTPRYLVIGTGKKITLECSQTMGHDKMYWYQQDPGMELHLIHYSYGVNSTEKGDLSSESTVSRIRTEHFPLTLESARPSHTSQYLCASSDPTGALSGKLFFGSGTQLSVL.